These T cell receptor beta chains were read from a single sample in a study of cytotoxic CD8 clonotypes in ibrutinib-treated CLL. The assay was immunoSEQ multiplex PCR, and TCRdb's table has in-frame clones only and misses some. Of 150,000 to 200,000 clones detected, approximately 91% appear once; the ten largest clones hold more than 2.5%. The sample here was PBMCs, taken at disease progression, from a patient treated with ibrutinib. The origin of the receptors is a human donor with chronic lymphocytic leukemia. Both conserved end residues are part of each CDR3. The D gene is left open where the match is weak. For some rows the clone size is stated as once, few or many, or as a class when expanded; others skip it.

D gene	V gene	J gene	clone size	CDR3 protein	CDR3 DNA
TRBD1	TRBV14	TRBJ2-7	NA	CASSQETSRTGSYYEQYF	TGTGCCAGCAGCCAAGAAACGTCGCGGACAGGGTCCTACTACGAGCAGTACTTC
NA	TRBV6-1	TRBJ2-2	NA	CAQGPGTGELFF	TGTGCCCAGGGGCCGGGCACCGGGGAGCTGTTTTTT
NA	TRBV29-1	TRBJ2-7	NA	CSVEGPESSYEQYF	TGCAGCGTTGAAGGACCAGAAAGCTCCTACGAGCAGTACTTC
TRBD1	TRBV5-4	TRBJ1-2	once	CASSFSGGAYGYTF	TGTGCCAGCAGCTTTTCAGGGGGCGCCTATGGCTACACCTTC
NA	TRBV28	TRBJ2-7	NA	CASSGPGHQTHEQYF	TGTGCCAGCAGTGGACCGGGCCACCAAACACACGAGCAGTACTTC
NA	TRBV30	TRBJ2-7	once	CAWSVYRDMEQYF	TGTGCCTGGAGTGTTTACAGGGATATGGAGCAGTACTTC
NA	TRBV14	TRBJ2-3	NA	CASSQVVGGGRGTDTQYF	TGTGCCAGCAGCCAAGTCGTGGGAGGGGGTCGCGGCACAGATACGCAGTATTTT
TRBD1	TRBV4-2	TRBJ2-7	NA	CASSHVGGQGRFYEQYF	TGTGCCAGCAGCCATGTGGGGGGACAGGGTAGGTTCTACGAGCAGTACTTC
TRBD1	TRBV11-3	TRBJ2-1	NA	CASSSTGDRGEQFF	TGTGCCAGCAGCTCTACAGGGGACCGAGGGGAGCAGTTCTTC
TRBD2	TRBV4-1	TRBJ2-7	NA	CASSTLAGEWYEQYF	TGCGCCAGCAGCACCCTAGCGGGAGAATGGTACGAGCAGTACTTC
NA	TRBV7-9	TRBJ2-7	NA	CASSRTEGVGEQYF	TGTGCCAGCAGCCGAACGGAGGGGGTTGGGGAGCAGTACTTC
NA	TRBV28	TRBJ2-2	NA	CASSFPGELFF	TGTGCCAGCAGTTTTCCCGGGGAGCTGTTTTTT
NA	TRBV7-2	TRBJ2-7	NA	CASSPGGSTYEQYF	TGTGCCAGCAGCCCCGGTGGTTCTACCTACGAGCAGTACTTC
TRBD1	TRBV10-2	TRBJ1-1	NA	CASLVDRGGTEAFF	TGCGCCAGCCTCGTGGACAGGGGAGGGACTGAAGCTTTCTTT
NA	TRBV29-1	TRBJ1-2	NA	CSMRDRNYGYTF	TGCAGCATGAGGGACCGAAACTATGGCTACACCTTC
NA	TRBV19	TRBJ1-4	NA	CASSTLPRGSEKLFF	TGTGCCAGTAGTACGCTCCCCCGGGGCTCTGAAAAACTGTTTTTT
TRBD1	TRBV7-3	TRBJ1-1	NA	CASRNDRDTEAFF	TGTGCCAGCAGAAACGACAGGGACACTGAAGCTTTCTTT
NA	TRBV7-3	TRBJ2-1	NA	CASSLSSYNEQFF	TGTGCCAGCAGCTTAAGCTCGTACAATGAGCAGTTCTTC
NA	TRBV19	TRBJ1-3	NA	CASSTISGNTIYF	TGTGCCAGTAGTACGATCTCTGGAAACACCATATATTTT
NA	TRBV28	TRBJ1-2	NA	CASSLITGYGYTF	TGTGCCAGCAGTTTGATAACGGGCTATGGCTACACCTTC
NA	TRBV6-5	TRBJ2-7	NA	CASSTDYYEQYF	TGTGCCAGCAGTACAGACTACTACGAGCAGTACTTC
TRBD1	TRBV7-8	TRBJ2-7	NA	CASSLAQGARYEQYF	TGTGCCAGCAGCTTAGCCCAGGGGGCGAGATACGAGCAGTACTTC
NA	TRBV5-4	TRBJ2-6	NA	CASSWGASGANVLTF	TGTGCCAGCAGCTGGGGGGCGTCTGGGGCCAACGTCCTGACTTTC
NA	TRBV5-1	TRBJ1-2	NA	CASSLDWTARTGYTF	TGCGCCAGCAGCCTGGATTGGACTGCTAGGACCGGCTACACCTTC
TRBD1	TRBV6-1	TRBJ1-1	NA	CASPNYRGTEAFF	TGTGCCAGCCCCAATTACAGGGGGACTGAAGCTTTCTTT
NA	TRBV28	TRBJ1-2	NA	CASSLAWGYTF	TGTGCCAGCAGTTTAGCCTGGGGCTACACCTTC
NA	TRBV15	TRBJ2-7	NA	CATEGWGESTYEQYF	TGTGCCACCGAAGGATGGGGGGAGAGCACCTACGAGCAGTACTTC
NA	TRBV6-5	TRBJ1-2	NA	CASSYTTVANYGYTF	TGTGCCAGCAGTTACACTACAGTTGCTAACTATGGCTACACCTTC
NA	TRBV30	TRBJ1-3	NA	CASKISGNTIYF	TGTGCCTCGAAAATCTCTGGAAACACCATATATTTT
NA	TRBV27	TRBJ1-5	NA	CASSLYPPVGEGQPQHF	TGTGCCAGCAGTTTATATCCCCCGGTTGGGGAGGGTCAGCCCCAGCATTTT
NA	TRBV10-3	TRBJ2-1	NA	CAISEKKRSSNEQFF	TGTGCCATCAGTGAGAAAAAGCGGTCCTCCAATGAGCAGTTCTTC
TRBD1	TRBV14	TRBJ1-2	NA	CASRPVGQGAESGYTF	TGTGCCAGCAGGCCCGTGGGACAGGGAGCCGAGTCTGGCTACACCTTC
TRBD2	TRBV19	TRBJ2-2	NA	CASRGLAGVGELFF	TGTGCCAGTAGAGGACTAGCGGGGGTAGGGGAGCTGTTTTTT
NA	TRBV6-4	TRBJ2-5	NA	CASTILVPGRETQYF	TGTGCCAGCACCATACTCGTCCCAGGGCGAGAGACCCAGTACTTC
NA	TRBV19	TRBJ1-2	NA	CASSIAGNYGYTF	TGTGCCAGTAGTATAGCAGGGAACTATGGCTACACCTTC
TRBD2	TRBV19	TRBJ2-1	NA	CASSIDRGGGRLHNEQFF	TGTGCCAGTAGTATAGATCGGGGGGGCGGGAGATTACACAATGAGCAGTTCTTC
NA	TRBV4-1	TRBJ2-7	few	CASSQGPGPLYEQYF	TGCGCCAGCAGCCAAGGTCCCGGACCCCTCTACGAGCAGTACTTC
TRBD1	TRBV9	TRBJ1-2	NA	CASSVAIRDSYGYTF	TGTGCCAGCAGCGTAGCTATAAGGGACAGCTATGGCTACACCTTC
NA	TRBV7-7	TRBJ1-5	few	CASSASLHQPQHF	TGTGCCAGCAGCGCCTCCCTACATCAGCCCCAGCATTTT
TRBD1	TRBV5-1	TRBJ1-2	NA	CASSTGTADYGYTF	TGCGCCAGCAGCACTGGGACAGCCGACTATGGCTACACCTTC
TRBD1	TRBV6-5	TRBJ1-1	few	CASTQGGTAEAFF	TGTGCCAGCACTCAAGGAGGGACAGCAGAAGCTTTCTTT
NA	TRBV6-1	TRBJ1-1	few	CASSEFRESEAFF	TGTGCCAGCAGTGAATTCAGGGAGAGTGAAGCTTTCTTT
TRBD1	TRBV6-1	TRBJ1-4	NA	CASEDRGDEKLFF	TGTGCCAGCGAAGACAGGGGCGATGAAAAACTGTTTTTT
NA	TRBV28	TRBJ1-1	once	CASSLSWSNRNTEAFF	TGTGCCAGCAGTTTAAGTTGGAGTAACAGGAACACTGAAGCTTTCTTT
TRBD1	TRBV4-3	TRBJ1-2	NA	CASSQDDGGGDGVF	TGCGCCAGCAGCCAAGACGATGGAGGGGGCGATGGGGTGTTT
NA	TRBV27	TRBJ2-2	NA	CASSLGLLNTGELFF	TGTGCCAGCAGTTTGGGTCTGCTAAACACCGGGGAGCTGTTTTTT
TRBD2	TRBV19	TRBJ2-7	NA	CASSIEAGLNYEQYF	TGTGCCAGTAGTATAGAAGCGGGACTTAATTACGAGCAGTACTTC
TRBD1	TRBV7-9	TRBJ2-2	NA	CASSLVPGTGISSGELFF	TGTGCCAGCAGCTTAGTCCCCGGGACAGGGATTTCATCCGGGGAGCTGTTTTTT
NA	TRBV7-3	TRBJ2-2	once	CASSLQLTGLNTGELFF	TGTGCCAGCAGCTTACAACTAACGGGGCTTAACACCGGGGAGCTGTTTTTT
NA	TRBV28	TRBJ1-3	few	CASSIMGRHSGNTIYF	TGTGCCAGCAGTATTATGGGCCGCCATTCTGGAAACACCATATATTTT
NA	TRBV7-9	TRBJ1-2	once	CASSLAQNYVYGYTF	TGTGCCAGCAGCTTAGCGCAGAATTATGTCTATGGCTACACCTTC
TRBD2	TRBV19	TRBJ2-1	once	CASTSGRAENEQFF	TGTGCCAGTACTAGCGGGAGGGCCGAGAATGAGCAGTTCTTC
NA	TRBV28	TRBJ2-7	NA	CTSSLFRERSTYEQYF	TGTACCAGCAGTTTATTCAGGGAGAGGAGTACCTACGAGCAGTACTTC
NA	TRBV28	TRBJ1-2	NA	CASSFRPLSYGYTF	TGTGCCAGCAGTTTCCGCCCCTTGTCCTATGGCTACACCTTC
TRBD2	TRBV10-2	TRBJ2-7	once	CASSESGLAGDEQYF	TGCGCCAGCAGTGAGTCCGGACTAGCGGGAGATGAGCAGTACTTC
NA	TRBV2	TRBJ2-3	NA	CAREQDQTDTQYF	TGTGCCAGAGAACAGGACCAAACAGATACGCAGTATTTT
TRBD2	TRBV11-2	TRBJ2-5	NA	CASSFRAGIETQYF	TGTGCCAGCAGCTTCAGAGCGGGAATAGAGACCCAGTACTTC
NA	TRBV28	TRBJ1-2	NA	CASSPGGELNYGYTF	TGTGCCAGCAGTCCGGGCGGGGAGCTTAACTATGGCTACACCTTC
TRBD1	TRBV15	TRBJ1-2	once	CATSQEGQGAFFGYTF	TGTGCCACCAGCCAAGAAGGACAGGGGGCTTTTTTTGGCTACACCTTC
NA	TRBV5-1	TRBJ2-1	NA	CASSLLQRSSYNEQFF	TGCGCCAGCAGCTTGTTGCAGCGGAGCTCCTACAATGAGCAGTTCTTC